This T cell receptor beta chain came from a study of CD8+ T cells in alopecia areata. Study-wide context: Treated patients were dosed with oral tofacitinib, taking 5 to 10 mg twice daily. Study results and caveats: Many expanded lesional clones persisted during tofacitinib (in both scalp and blood). Expanded CD8+ clones among the top 100, as well as scalp clonality, were significantly decreased by tofacitinib.

The CDR3 sequence is 14 residues long. Germline CDR1 and CDR2: LNHDA and SQIVND (reference sequence). Deletions cut 4 bases from V and 5 bases from J, with 14 bases between. Sequencing templates came from extracted RNA that was reverse transcribed into cDNA. Profiled with immunoSEQ multiplex PCR; TCRdb holds only in-frame clones, not every one. The sample has roughly 280,000 clones, around three fifths seen once. Treatment of the sample: oral pan-JAK inhibitor, 5-10 mg twice daily. Alopecia areata patients had lesional scalp punch biopsies and peripheral blood taken from them. This clone was counted a few times. Its specificity is unknown.

This TCR was sampled from a human donor with alopecia areata. The rearrangement joins TRBV19 to TRBJ2-5, with D possibly being TRBD2 (6 bases). The specimen was CD4+ T cells sorted from blood, collected between weeks 51 and 52, from a patient treated with tofacitinib. The CDR3 coding sequence is TGTGCCAGTAGTAGGGGACTGATGGAGGAGACCCAGTACTTC. It is translated as CASSRGLMEETQYF.